This TCR beta chain was documented in a study of OX40 agonist ivuxolimab in advanced cancers. Sequenced by immunoSEQ multiplex PCR; TCRdb stores in-frame clones only, minus some. The sample carries around 62,000 clones, 80% to 90% recorded once. Regarding this clone: The antigen is undetermined.

Study-wide points: Low normalized T-cell clonal expansion was additionally recorded for some nonresponders.

Looked up from germline, CDR1 is SGHRS and CDR2 is YFSETQ. The CDR3 is 14 amino acids. Trimming removed 0 bases at V and 6 bases at J, with 11 bases between. The J gene is TRBJ2-3, the V gene TRBV5-1; D is perhaps TRBD1 (5 bases). The source was CD4+ or CD8+ T cells sorted from blood, collected in a trial of the OX40 agonist ivuxolimab. This sequence originates from an adult with an advanced solid tumor such as melanoma, head and neck, liver or kidney cancer. The CDR3 DNA sequence: TGCGCCAGCAGCTTGGGACAGTTATCGGATACGCAGTATTTT. Its translation is CASSLGQLSDTQYF.